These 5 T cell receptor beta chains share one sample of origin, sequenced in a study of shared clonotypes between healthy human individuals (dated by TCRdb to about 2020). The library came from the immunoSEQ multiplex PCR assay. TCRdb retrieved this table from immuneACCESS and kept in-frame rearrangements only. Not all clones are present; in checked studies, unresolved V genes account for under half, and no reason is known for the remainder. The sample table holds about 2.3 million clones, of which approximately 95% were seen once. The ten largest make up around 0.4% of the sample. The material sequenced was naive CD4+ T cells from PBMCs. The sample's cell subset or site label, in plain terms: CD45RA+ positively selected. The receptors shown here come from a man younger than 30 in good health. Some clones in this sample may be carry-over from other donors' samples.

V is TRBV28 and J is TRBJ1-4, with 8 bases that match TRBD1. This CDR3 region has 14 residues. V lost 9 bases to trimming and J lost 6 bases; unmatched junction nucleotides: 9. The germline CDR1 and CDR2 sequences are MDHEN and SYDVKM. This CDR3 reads CASSTGTGYEKLFF. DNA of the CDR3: TGTGCCAGTTCAACCGGGACAGGTTATGAAAAACTGTTTTTT.

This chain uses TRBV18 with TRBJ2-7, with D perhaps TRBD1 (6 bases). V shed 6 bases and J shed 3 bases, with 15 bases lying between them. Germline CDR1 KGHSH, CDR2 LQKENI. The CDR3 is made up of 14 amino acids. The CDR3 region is CASSNRVEIYEQYF. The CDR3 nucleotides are TGTGCCAGCTCCAACAGGGTGGAAATCTACGAGCAGTACTTC.

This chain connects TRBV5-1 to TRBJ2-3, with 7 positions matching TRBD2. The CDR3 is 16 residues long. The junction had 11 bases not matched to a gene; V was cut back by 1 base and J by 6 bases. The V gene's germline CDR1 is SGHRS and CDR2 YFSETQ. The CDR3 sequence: CASSLNAGDLGDTQYF. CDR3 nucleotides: TGCGCCAGCAGCTTGAACGCGGGGGACCTCGGGGATACGCAGTATTTT.

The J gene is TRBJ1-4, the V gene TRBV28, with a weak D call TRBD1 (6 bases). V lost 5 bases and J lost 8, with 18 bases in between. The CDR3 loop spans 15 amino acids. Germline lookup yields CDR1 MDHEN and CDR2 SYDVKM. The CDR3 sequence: CASSLRTVNAEKLFF. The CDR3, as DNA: TGTGCCAGCAGTCTCCGGACAGTCAATGCGGAAAAACTGTTTTTT.

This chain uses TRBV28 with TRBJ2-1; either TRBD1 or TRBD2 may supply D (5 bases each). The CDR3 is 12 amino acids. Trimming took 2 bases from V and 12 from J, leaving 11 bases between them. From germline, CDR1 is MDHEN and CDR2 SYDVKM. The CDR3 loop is CASSLVGTGQFF. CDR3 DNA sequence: TGTGCCAGCAGTTTAGTAGGGACCGGGCAGTTCTTC. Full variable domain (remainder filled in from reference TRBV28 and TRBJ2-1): DVKVTQSSRYLVKRTGEKVFLECVQDMDHENMFWYRQDPGLGLRLIYFSYDVKMKEKGDIPEGYSVSREKKERFSLILESASTNQTSMYLCASSLVGTGQFFGPGTRLTVL.